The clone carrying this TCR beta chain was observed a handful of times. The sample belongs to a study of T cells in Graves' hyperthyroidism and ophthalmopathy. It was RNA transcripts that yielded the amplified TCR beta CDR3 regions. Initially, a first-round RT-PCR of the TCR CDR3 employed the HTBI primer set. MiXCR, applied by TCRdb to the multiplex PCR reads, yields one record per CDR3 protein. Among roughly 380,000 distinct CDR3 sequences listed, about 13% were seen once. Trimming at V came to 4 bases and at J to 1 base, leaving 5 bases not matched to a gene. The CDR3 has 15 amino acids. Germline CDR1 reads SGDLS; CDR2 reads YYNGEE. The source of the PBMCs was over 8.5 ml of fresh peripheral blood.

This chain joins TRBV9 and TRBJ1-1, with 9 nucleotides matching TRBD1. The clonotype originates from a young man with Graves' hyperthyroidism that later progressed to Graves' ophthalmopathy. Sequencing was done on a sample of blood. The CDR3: CASSTRDRENTEAFF. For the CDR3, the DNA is TGTGCCAGCAGCACAAGGGACAGGGAGAACACTGAAGCTTTCTTT.